This T cell receptor (beta chain) originates from a study of sequential checkpoint blockade in melanoma. The repertoire was sequenced with immunoSEQ multiplex PCR; TCRdb's copy has only in-frame clones and lacks some. The repertoire has some 9,100 clones, roughly 73% of them found once; the top ten carry about 15%. Described treatment: randomized to nivolumab then ipilimumab (arm A) or the reverse (arm B). DNA-damaging chemotherapy had not been given to any patient beforehand. Sorted cells were live CD3+CD8+, lacking CD19 and CD56, from PBMCs. The source of this sequence is a human donor with melanoma. The sequencing here drew on CD8+ T cells sorted from blood (inferred from file names), taken from a patient given nivolumab and ipilimumab in sequence.

CDR3 in amino acids: CASSQGARGLNYEQYF. CDR3 coding DNA: TGCGCCAGCAGCCAAGGGGCCCGTGGGCTGAACTACGAGCAGTACTTC. The gene calls are TRBV4-1 and TRBJ2-7; D is uncertain. The CDR3 covers 16 residues. V lost 1 base to trimming and J lost 3 bases, with 16 bases between them. Germline V lookup: CDR1 MGHRA, CDR2 YSYEKL.